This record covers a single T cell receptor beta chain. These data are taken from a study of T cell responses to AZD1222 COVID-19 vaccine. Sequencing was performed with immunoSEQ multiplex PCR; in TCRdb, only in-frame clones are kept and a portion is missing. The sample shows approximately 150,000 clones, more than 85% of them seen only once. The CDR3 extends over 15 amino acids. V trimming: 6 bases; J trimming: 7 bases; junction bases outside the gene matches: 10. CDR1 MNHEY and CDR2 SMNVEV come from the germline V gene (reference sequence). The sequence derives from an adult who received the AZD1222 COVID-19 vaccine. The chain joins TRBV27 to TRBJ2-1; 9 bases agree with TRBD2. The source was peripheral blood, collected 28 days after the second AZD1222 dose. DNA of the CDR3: TGTGCCAGCAGCCGACTAGCGGTCGATCTGAATGAGCAGTTCTTC. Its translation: CASSRLAVDLNEQFF.